This T cell receptor beta chain was identified in a study of Graves' ophthalmopathy and Graves' hyperthyroidism. The TCR beta CDR3 regions underwent amplification from RNA transcripts. HTBI primers were employed in first-round RT-PCR, then a second-round multiplex PCR followed. One entry per CDR3 protein results from TCRdb running MiXCR on the multiplex PCR reads. Here the sample spans some 250,000 distinct CDR3 sequences, around 50% being singletons. Deletions cut 2 bases from V and 4 bases from J, with 8 bases between. The germline CDR1 and CDR2 sequences are GTSNPN and SVGIG (reference sequence). The CDR3 consists of 12 residues.

The rearrangement joins TRBV30 to TRBJ1-1, with D possibly matching TRBD1 (5 bases). This receptor was identified in an adult man with Graves' ophthalmopathy. Sequencing used peripheral blood. CDR3 bases: TGTGCCTGGAGTAGGAGGGGCACTGAAGCTTTCTTT. Protein product: CAWSRRGTEAFF.